Below, one TCR beta chain is given with its context. This clonotype was seen only a few times. The clone's antigen remains unknown. No base quality values were provided; no much bigger clone lies one nucleotide off. The sample comes from a study of T cells in Graves' hyperthyroidism and ophthalmopathy (dated by TCRdb to about 2019). About the full investigation: Peripheral blood samples were taken at initial diagnosis, before any treatment was given. TCR V-J signatures able to tell the groups apart were searched for in a discovery cohort of 90 to 100 patients, of whom more than 40 had Graves' ophthalmopathy and more than 55 had stable Graves' hyperthyroidism. Prospective prediction of ophthalmopathy was tested in an independent validation cohort of 18 to 20 hyperthyroidism patients and roughly 16 patients who later progressed to ophthalmopathy. The 75 to 100 discovery patients were randomly split 7:3 into training and test sets. The study also compared thyroid tissue and blood T-cell repertoires from five or six Graves' hyperthyroidism patients. After blood sampling, hyperthyroidism patients were treated with methimazole at a starting dose of 30 mg daily, and ophthalmopathy patients were treated with high-dose intravenous methylprednisolone. The paper reports TCR Vbeta CDR3 sequencing of more than 120 peripheral blood samples: approximately 43 ophthalmopathy, fewer than 85 hyperthyroidism and 17 progressor patients. What the work shows at the level of the full study, not this receptor alone: Most expanded thyroid clonotypes (frequency above 0.001) were also found in blood, which suggests that blood repertoires may mirror thyroid immune responses. In validation, progression to ophthalmopathy was predicted by the model with about 70% sensitivity and about 72% specificity, a median of about 6.4 months before onset. A 13 V-J signature model separated ophthalmopathy from stable hyperthyroidism, with around 90% sensitivity and just under 84% specificity in cross-validation and 80%/75% in testing. No statistical method was used to fix the sample size in advance, and group allocation was not hidden from the investigators.

The TCR beta CDR3 regions were amplified from RNA transcripts. The TCR CDR3 was subjected to a first round of RT-PCR using the HTBI primer set and the Qiagen OneStep RT-PCR kit. A second multiplex PCR round built the libraries, followed by size selection and purification. Paired-end sequencing of the libraries was performed with 100 bp reads on an Illumina HiSeq2000. Turning to the authors' computational methods: Raw data were processed with SOAPnuke, discarding reads with adapters, uncalled bases, mean Phred below 15, or no exact constant-primer or identifier match. COPE v1.2.5 was used to merge the high-quality paired reads, and each unique nucleotide sequence was defined as a clonotype. MiTCR v1.1 was used to align the clonotypes against IMGT TRBV, TRBD and TRBJ reference segments. The analysis was restricted to V-J combinations with a frequency above 0.0001, which together covered approximately 99% of the repertoires. The TCS score was defined as F50 (clonal expansion) divided by E x V (chaos), with BLOSUM62-based TCRdist calculated between CDR3 peptides within each V-J. Welch's t-statistics and random forest reduced just over 500 V-J features to about 13, which were used in a naive Bayes classifier (R e1071). The raw public data were reprocessed by TCRdb itself: fastp quality trimming at Q25, MiXCR clonotype calling, in-frame beta chains only. Identical CDR3 proteins give one entry, which carries the most common genes and DNA. The V and J calls reflect TCRdb's pipeline rather than the authors' work. The sample has some 460,000 distinct CDR3 sequences on record, less than 20% of them singletons. The top ten clonotypes cover roughly 13% of the sample.

Stable Graves' hyperthyroidism was defined as no progression to ophthalmopathy during 18 months of follow-up. Hyperthyroidism patients were newly diagnosed, had a disease duration of under 2 months, and were aged 18 to 65 years. The study excluded patients with uncontrolled infections, other autoimmune diseases, pregnancy or lactation. Clinical symptoms, serum thyroxine and TRAb, thyroid ultrasound, and orbital computed tomography formed the basis for the diagnoses. PBMCs were isolated from 7.5 to 10 ml of fresh peripheral blood by Ficoll-Paque density gradient centrifugation. Trizol reagent was used to extract total RNA, and RNA quality was then checked on an Agilent 2100 Bioanalyzer. The CDR3 holds 16 amino acids from the cysteine to the phenylalanine. This entry keeps only the CDR3 DNA: 48 bases, framed from base 1. For CDR1 and CDR2, the germline V gene lists LGHNA and YNFKEQ. The germline ends are 11 bases apart after V is trimmed by 1 base and J by 1 base.

Sequencing was done on a sample of blood. Rearrangement joined TRBV4-2 to TRBJ1-5, with the D gene not clear enough to name. This TCR was sampled from a woman aged 18-30 years with Graves' hyperthyroidism. The CDR3 region reads CASSQGKGISNQPQHF. The nucleotide sequence is given as TGTGCCAGCAGCCAAGGAAAGGGCATAAGCAATCAGCCCCAGCATTTT.